A single sample gave rise to the 10 T cell receptor beta chains below, sequenced in a study of shared clonotypes between healthy human individuals. Clones were sequenced by immunoSEQ multiplex PCR, and TCRdb holds only the in-frame ones, with some missing. The sample lists over 850,000 clones, around 82% occurring once. The sample comprised memory CD4+ T cells from PBMCs. Specified subset: CD45RA-negative fraction. The receptors shown here come from a man between 18 and 35 years old in good health. Some clones in this sample may be carry-over from other donors' samples.

The chain employs TRBV12-5 and TRBJ2-5; D not certain. The CDR3 has 12 amino acids. Germline V gene sequence: CDR1 LGHNT, CDR2 FRNRAP. V lost 0 bases and J 5 bases, leaving 4 bases between the germline ends. CDR3 region: CASGLVEETQYF. The CDR3 nucleotides read TGTGCTAGTGGTTTGGTAGAGGAGACCCAGTACTTC.

This sequence joins TRBV2 and TRBJ2-7, with 7 bases that match TRBD1. V lost 6 bases, J lost 7 bases, and 9 bases stayed unmatched. Germline lookup yields CDR1 SNHLY and CDR2 FYNNEI. The CDR3 runs to 13 residues. CDR3 coding DNA: TGTGCCAGCAGCCTCGGGACAGCCCGGGAGCAGTACTTC. Encoded protein: CASSLGTAREQYF.

CDR3 sequence: CASSSRGINMNEKLFF. DNA for the CDR3: TGCGCCAGCAGCAGCCGGGGAATTAACATGAATGAAAAACTGTTTTTT. The chain carries TRBV5-1 and TRBJ1-4; D is unclear. The CDR3 totals 16 residues. The germline CDR1 and CDR2 sequences are SGHRS and YFSETQ. V was clipped by 4 bases and J by 5 bases, with 18 bases between them. Together with reference TRBV5-1 and TRBJ1-4, the CDR3 gives the full variable domain: KAGVTQTPRYLIKTRGQQVTLSCSPISGHRSVSWYQQTPGQGLQFLFEYFSETQRNKGNFPGRFSGRQFSNSRSEMNVSTLELGDSALYLCASSSRGINMNEKLFFGSGTQLSVL.

This clone was recorded at least ten times. The chain links TRBV14 to TRBJ2-6; D not certain. Trimming left V 1 base short and J 0 bases short, with 10 bases between. The CDR3 runs to 17 residues. From germline, CDR1 is SGHDN and CDR2 FVKESK. CDR3 in DNA: TGTGCCAGCAGCCAAGTGTTTCAGAGCTCTGGGGCCAACGTCCTGACTTTC. Residues: CASSQVFQSSGANVLTF. The full variable domain, rest sourced from reference TRBV14 and TRBJ2-6, is EAGVTQFPSHSVIEKGQTVTLRCDPISGHDNLYWYRRVMGKEIKFLLHFVKESKQDESGMPNNRFLAERTGGTYSTLKVQPAELEDSGVYFCASSQVFQSSGANVLTFGAGSRLTVL.

The J gene is TRBJ2-7, the V gene TRBV7-2, with D perhaps matching TRBD2 (5 bases). Trimming removed 1 base from V and 6 bases from J, with 13 bases in between. This CDR3 is 14 amino acids long. CDR1 SGHTA and CDR2 FQGNSA come from the germline V gene. Written as DNA, the CDR3 is TGTGCCAGCAGCTTAGTTGGCTGGGCGGGCGAGCAGTACTTC. Amino acid sequence: CASSLVGWAGEQYF.

The rearrangement links TRBV28 to TRBJ2-2, with 12 positions matching TRBD1. This CDR3 comprises 17 residues. V lost 5 bases and J lost 2; bases outside the gene matches: 6. Germline loops: CDR1 MDHEN, CDR2 SYDVKM. The CDR3 sequence is CASSPAGTGGNTGELFF. As DNA, the CDR3 is TGTGCCAGCAGTCCTGCAGGGACAGGGGGCAACACCGGGGAGCTGTTTTTT.

The rearrangement links TRBV29-1 to TRBJ2-2, with D maybe TRBD1 (6 bases). Trimming stripped 0 bases from V and 2 bases from J, with 13 bases between. This CDR3 has 16 amino acids. Per the germline V gene, CDR1 is SQVTM and CDR2 is ANQGSEA. The CDR3 DNA reads TGCAGCGTTGAAGACATTCCAGGGGTAAACACCGGGGAGCTGTTTTTT. Translating it yields CSVEDIPGVNTGELFF.

The V and J genes are TRBV5-1 and TRBJ2-5; 7 nucleotides align to TRBD2. The germline gives CDR1 SGHRS, CDR2 YFSETQ. J was trimmed by 5 bases and V by 6 bases; bases with no gene match: 7. The CDR3 runs 13 residues. DNA of the CDR3: TGCGCCAGCATACCTAGCGGTGGGGAGACCCAGTACTTC. It yields the protein CASIPSGGETQYF.

V and J are TRBV2 and TRBJ2-3; maybe TRBD1 (6 bases). Germline V gives CDR1 SNHLY, CDR2 FYNNEI. The V gene lost 6 bases and the J gene lost 6 bases, with 10 bases spanning the gap. The CDR3 loop spans 12 amino acids. For the CDR3, the DNA is TGTGCCAGCAGGACCCAGGGGGATACGCAGTATTTT. This encodes CASRTQGDTQYF.

The rearrangement links TRBV7-8 to TRBJ2-4; TRBD2 matches at 13 bases. This CDR3 spans 19 amino acids. The germline V gene encodes CDR1 SGHVS and CDR2 FQNEAQ. Unmatched junction bases numbered 10, after V lost 5 bases and J lost 0 bases. Here the CDR3 DNA reads TGTGCCAGCAGCCCAGGGACTAGCGGGGACCAGCTAGCCAAAAACATTCAGTACTTC. Encoded protein: CASSPGTSGDQLAKNIQYF.